Listed here are 15 T cell receptor beta chains from one sample, sequenced in a study of T cells in localized non-small cell lung cancer. Only in-frame clones appear in the TCRdb table, and some are missing; sequencing was by immunoSEQ multiplex PCR. This table has fewer than 2,000 clones, 28% appearing once. Sequenced material: normal lung tissue next to the tumor, taken before any cancer treatment. These receptors originate from a man aged 35 to 69 with stage III squamous cell lung carcinoma.

This chain uses TRBV29-1 with TRBJ1-2; D may be TRBD1 (5 bases). CDR3 size: 13 residues. Per the germline V gene, CDR1 is SQVTM and CDR2 is ANQGSEA. Trimming pared 0 bases from V and 8 bases from J, leaving 13 bases between. CDR3 DNA: TGCAGCGTTGAAGAGGGCATAGGGGACGGCTACACCTTC. It is translated as CSVEEGIGDGYTF.

Comments on this clone: Compared with germline, one end of the junction differs, possibly owing to a read error. This chain links TRBV6-8 with TRBJ2-3; 8 bases line up with TRBD2. This CDR3 has 16 residues. CDR1 and CDR2 from the germline V gene are MNHGY and SAAAGT. Here the CDR3 reads CASSDSSGGAKDTQYF. The CDR3 DNA is TGTGCCAGCAGTGACTCGTCCGGGGGGGCCAAAGATACGCAGTATTTT.

The chain uses TRBV11-3 and TRBJ2-7; TRBD2 matches 8 bases. V lost 4 bases, J lost 0 bases, and 14 bases stayed unmatched. CDR1 is SGHNT and CDR2 is YENEEA in the germline V gene. The CDR3 sequence is 18 residues long. DNA for the CDR3: TGTGCCAGCAGCTCAGTAACGGGTGGCGGGGGGATCTCCTACGAGCAGTACTTC. This gives the protein CASSSVTGGGGISYEQYF.

The J gene is TRBJ2-2, the V gene TRBV29-1; D tentatively reads TRBD1 or TRBD2 (5 bases each). There are 13 residues in the CDR3. Germline V gene lookup returns CDR1 SQVTM and CDR2 ANQGSEA. The V end lost 3 bases, the J end lost 3 bases, and 8 bases lay between the germline ends. The CDR3 here is CSVDRDHTGELFF. The DNA for the CDR3 is TGCAGCGTTGACAGGGACCACACCGGGGAGCTGTTTTTT.

V gene TRBV5-1 combines with J gene TRBJ1-5; 7 nucleotides agree with TRBD1. Trimming at V came to 4 bases and at J to 1 base, leaving 2 bases not matched to a gene. The germline V gene has CDR1 SGHRS and CDR2 YFSETQ. The CDR3 consists of 14 residues. The chain's CDR3 is CASSPRGSNQPQHF. In DNA form, the CDR3 reads TGCGCCAGCAGCCCCAGGGGGAGCAATCAGCCCCAGCATTTT.

This clone was seen a handful of times. The V gene is TRBV6-8, the J gene TRBJ2-1; TRBD1 agrees at 9 bases. The ends lost 6 bases at V and 2 bases at J; junction bases unmatched: 5. The length of the CDR3 is 15 residues. The germline gives CDR1 MNHGY, CDR2 SAAAGT. CDR3 nucleotide sequence: TGTGCCAGCAGCGCGGGACAGGGTACCTACAATGAGCAGTTCTTC. Translated: CASSAGQGTYNEQFF.

Regarding this clone: Germline and junction disagree at one end, which may indicate a read error. This rearrangement joins TRBV6-8 to TRBJ2-3, with D possibly TRBD2 on 6 matching bases. The V gene's germline CDR1 is MNHGY and CDR2 SAAAGT. The CDR3 has 15 amino acids. CDR3 loop: CASSDSMTGADTQYF. CDR3 bases: TGTGCCAGCAGTGACTCGATGACGGGGGCAGATACGCAGTATTTT.

The rearrangement uses TRBV18 and TRBJ2-7; D may be TRBD1 (5 bases). Germline V gives CDR1 KGHSH, CDR2 LQKENI. V was shortened by 2 bases and J by 7 bases, with 15 bases between the two germline ends. The CDR3 has 14 residues. For the CDR3, the DNA is TGTGCCAGCTCACCAAGGATGGGGCAGGGAGAGCAGTACTTC. Its protein is CASSPRMGQGEQYF.

This clone is large by share. As DNA, the CDR3 is TGTGCCAGCAGCCCCGGGCTGGAGAGTCAGCCCCAGCATTTT. Its translation is CASSPGLESQPQHF. The V and J genes are TRBV6-8 and TRBJ1-5; the D is unclear. The CDR3 length is 14 residues. Germline values: CDR1 MNHGY, CDR2 SAAAGT. V was pared by 6 bases and J by 6 bases, with 15 bases between.

There are a few counts of this clone. The chain recombines TRBV25-1 with TRBJ2-5; 14 nucleotides agree with TRBD2. V shed 5 bases and J 5 bases; nucleotides not matched to a gene: 7. The CDR3 consists of 16 residues. Germline V gene sequence: CDR1 MGHDK, CDR2 SYGVNS. The DNA for the CDR3 is TGTGCCAGCAGTTTCTTGACTAGCGGGGGGGACGAGACCCAGTACTTC. Translated, it gives CASSFLTSGGDETQYF. The variable domain in full, with the rest retrieved from reference TRBV25-1 and TRBJ2-5, is EADIYQTPRYLVIGTGKKITLECSQTMGHDKMYWYQQDPGMELHLIHYSYGVNSTEKGDLSSESTVSRIRTEHFPLTLESARPSHTSQYLCASSFLTSGGDETQYFGPGTRLLVL.

This clone appeared once. CDR3 DNA sequence: TGTGCCAGTAGTATGGCTGGGCGGCGTGGAAACACCATATATTTT. This sequence encodes CASSMAGRRGNTIYF. The V and J genes are TRBV19 and TRBJ1-3; D gene ambiguous. CDR1 LNHDA and CDR2 SQIVND come from the germline V gene (reference sequence). The CDR3 is 15 residues long. The ends were cut back, 3 bases at V and 3 bases at J, with 12 bases in the middle.

The V gene is TRBV6-8, the J gene TRBJ2-1, with D uncertain. CDR3 length equals 13 residues. Germline V gene sequence: CDR1 MNHGY, CDR2 SAAAGT. V was trimmed by 11 bases and J by 7 bases, leaving 18 bases between them. Written as DNA, the CDR3 is TGTGCCTGTGAGACTCCTCTGGGGAATGAGCAGTTCTTC. Translating gives CACETPLGNEQFF.

The chain couples TRBV14 to TRBJ2-5, with D possibly matching TRBD1 (6 bases). This CDR3 is built from 15 residues. CDR1 and CDR2 from the germline V gene are SGHDN and FVKESK. V gave up 3 bases and J gave up 6 bases, with 17 bases separating them. The CDR3 sequence is CASSHGSGTIKTQYF. The CDR3, as DNA: TGTGCCAGCAGCCATGGCTCAGGGACAATAAAGACCCAGTACTTC.

For this clone: Compared with germline, one end of the junction differs, possibly owing to a read error. The chain joins TRBV4-1 to TRBJ1-1; TRBD1 agrees at 8 bases. This CDR3 contains 13 residues. CDR1 and CDR2 from the germline V gene are MGHRA and YSYEKL. The CDR3 spells CTSGQGWDTEAFF. CDR3 in DNA: TGCACCAGCGGACAGGGTTGGGACACTGAAGCTTTCTTT.

By share of the sample, this clone is medium-sized. This rearrangement joins TRBV6-8 to TRBJ2-3; D may be TRBD1 (6 bases). Between the trimmed V and J ends, which lost 5 bases and 5 bases, there was a span of 14 bases. Germline V gene data show CDR1 as MNHGY and CDR2 as SAAAGT. The CDR3 covers 14 residues. The CDR3 is CASSDRTALDTQYF. The CDR3 DNA is TGTGCCAGCAGTGACAGGACAGCTCTAGATACGCAGTATTTT.